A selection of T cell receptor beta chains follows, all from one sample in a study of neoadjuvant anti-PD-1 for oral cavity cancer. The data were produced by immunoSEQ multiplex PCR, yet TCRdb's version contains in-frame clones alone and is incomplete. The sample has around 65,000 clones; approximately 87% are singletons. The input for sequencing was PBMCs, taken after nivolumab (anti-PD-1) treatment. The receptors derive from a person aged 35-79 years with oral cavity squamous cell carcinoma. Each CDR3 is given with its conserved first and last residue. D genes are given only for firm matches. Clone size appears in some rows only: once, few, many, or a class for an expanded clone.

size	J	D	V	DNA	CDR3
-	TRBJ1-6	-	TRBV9	TGTGCCAGCAGCGTAGGGGTAACGGGCGTCGGGGGGAATTCACCCCTCCACTTT	CASSVGVTGVGGNSPLHF
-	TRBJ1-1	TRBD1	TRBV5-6	TGTGCCAGCAGCCCAGGAGGGACAGGGGCTGCTTTCTTT	CASSPGGTGAAFF
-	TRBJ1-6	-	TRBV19	TGTGCCAGCCACGACGGGAGTAATTCACCCCTCCACTTT	CASHDGSNSPLHF
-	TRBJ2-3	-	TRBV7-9	TGTGCCAGCATTAAACTGCGGGGGCGAAGCACAGATACGCAGTATTTT	CASIKLRGRSTDTQYF
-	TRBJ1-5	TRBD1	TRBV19	TGTGCCAGTAGTAAGTCGCCAGGGGGGAATCAGCCCCAGCATTTT	CASSKSPGGNQPQHF
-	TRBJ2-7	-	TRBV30	TGTGCCTGGAGTGTACGAGGGGGGCAGTACTTC	CAWSVRGGQYF
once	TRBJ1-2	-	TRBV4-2	TGTGCCAGCAGCCAAACTAACGGGAGGGATGGCTACACCTTC	CASSQTNGRDGYTF
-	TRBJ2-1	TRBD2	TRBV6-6	TGTGCCAGCAGTGGCATAGCGGGGGGGAACTACAATGAGCAGTTCTTC	CASSGIAGGNYNEQFF
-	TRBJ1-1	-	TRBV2	TGTGCCAGCAGTGCGCAGGGGAACACTGAAGCTTTCTTT	CASSAQGNTEAFF
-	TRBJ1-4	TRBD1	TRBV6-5	TGTGCCAGCAGCCCAGGGACAGGGAGTGAAAAACTGTTTTTT	CASSPGTGSEKLFF
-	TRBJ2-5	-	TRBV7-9	TGTGCCAGCAGGAGTAGGACAGACTACCAAGAGACCCAGTACTTC	CASRSRTDYQETQYF
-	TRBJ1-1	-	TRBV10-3	TGTGCCATCAGTGGGTCGATGGAGAACACTGAAGCTTTCTTT	CAISGSMENTEAFF
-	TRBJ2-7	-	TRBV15	TGTGCCACCAGCAGAGATCGGGGCCGCGAGCAGTACTTC	CATSRDRGREQYF
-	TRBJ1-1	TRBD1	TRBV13	TGTGCCAGCAGCTCCTTTTTTGAACAGGGGTTTTCTGAAGCTTTCTTT	CASSSFFEQGFSEAFF
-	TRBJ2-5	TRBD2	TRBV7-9	TGTGCCAGCAGCTTAAGGGGAGGGGTAGAGACCCAGTACTTC	CASSLRGGVETQYF
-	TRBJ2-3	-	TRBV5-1	TGCGCCAGCAGCTTGCATGCACTGTTCCGGGGCGCATCAGATACGCAGTATTTT	CASSLHALFRGASDTQYF
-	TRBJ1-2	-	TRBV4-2	TGTGCCAGCAGCCAACCTACACAGGGCCCCGACTATGGCTACACCTTC	CASSQPTQGPDYGYTF
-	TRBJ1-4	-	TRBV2	TGTGCCAGCAGTGCCCATGGGGTGCGGGACGGTAATGAAAAACTGTTTTTT	CASSAHGVRDGNEKLFF
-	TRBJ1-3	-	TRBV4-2	TGTGCCAGCAGCCAAGAGGCGCGGGGTTCTGGAAACACCATATATTTT	CASSQEARGSGNTIYF
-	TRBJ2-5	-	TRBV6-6	TGTGCCAGCAGTTACAACTCCGGGACGAAGTACTTC	CASSYNSGTKYF
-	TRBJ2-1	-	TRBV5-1	TGCGCCAGCAGCAAGGGCCACAATGAGCAGTTCTTC	CASSKGHNEQFF
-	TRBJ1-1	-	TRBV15	TGTGCCACCAGCAGAGATGGTTGGGGGCCCACTGAAGCTTTCTTT	CATSRDGWGPTEAFF
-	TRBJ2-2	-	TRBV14	TGTGCCAGCAGCCAAGATCGCTGGCCCGCGGGCACCGGGGAGCTGTTTTTT	CASSQDRWPAGTGELFF
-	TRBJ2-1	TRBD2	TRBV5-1	TGCGCCAGCAGCCCTATAAAGCGGGAGGGCCGGGGTGAGCAGTTCTTC	CASSPIKREGRGEQFF
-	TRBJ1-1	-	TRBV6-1	TGTGCCAGCAGTGAAGGGTGGGGAATTGCGGCTGAAGCTTTCTTT	CASSEGWGIAAEAFF
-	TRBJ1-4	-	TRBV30	TGTGCCTGGAGTCTGAAGGGCGAGAAACTGTTTTTT	CAWSLKGEKLFF
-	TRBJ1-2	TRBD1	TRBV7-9	TGTGCCAGCAGCCACCTTCAGGGCAGGGGGAGCTATGGCTACACCTTC	CASSHLQGRGSYGYTF
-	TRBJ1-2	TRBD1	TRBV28	TGTGCCAGCAGTTTGGTGGACAGGGCTGGGGGGAAGTATGGCTACACCTTC	CASSLVDRAGGKYGYTF
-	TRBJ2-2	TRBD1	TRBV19	TGTGCCAGTAAGCGGACAGGGCCCGGGGAGCTGTTTTTT	CASKRTGPGELFF
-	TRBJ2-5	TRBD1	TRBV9	TGTGCCAGCAGCGATAAAGGGGGCGAGGAGACCCAGTACTTC	CASSDKGGEETQYF
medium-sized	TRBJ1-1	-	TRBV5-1	TGCGCCAGCAGCTTGGACGTAGTTGCCATGAACACTGAAGCTTTCTTT	CASSLDVVAMNTEAFF
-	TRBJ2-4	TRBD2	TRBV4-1	TGCGCCAGCAGTCCGGGACTAGCGGGGGGGCCTCGAAACATTCAGTACTTC	CASSPGLAGGPRNIQYF
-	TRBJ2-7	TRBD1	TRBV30	TGTGCCTGGAGTCACCCTACAGGGGCCTACGAGCAGTACTTC	CAWSHPTGAYEQYF
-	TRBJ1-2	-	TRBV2	TGTGCCAGCAGTTACAGGTTCTCTAACTATGGCTACACCTTC	CASSYRFSNYGYTF
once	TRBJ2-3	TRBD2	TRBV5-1	TGCGCCAGCAGCTTGGGGCCCCGGGCGGGGGGCACAGATACGCAGTATTTT	CASSLGPRAGGTDTQYF
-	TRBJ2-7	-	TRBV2	TGTGCCAGCAGTGGACTAGACTACGAGCAGTACTTC	CASSGLDYEQYF
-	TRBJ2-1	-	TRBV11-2	TGTGCCAGCAGCTTACTGCTGGACACTTACAATGAGCAGTTCTTC	CASSLLLDTYNEQFF
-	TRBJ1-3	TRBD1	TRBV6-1	TGTGCCAGCAGTGAACACAGGGGGACTGGAAACACCATATATTTT	CASSEHRGTGNTIYF
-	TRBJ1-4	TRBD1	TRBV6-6	TGTGCCAGCAGCCCAGGACAGGGGTCAGGTGAAAAACTGTTTTTT	CASSPGQGSGEKLFF
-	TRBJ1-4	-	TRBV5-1	TGCGCCAGCAGCTTGGGGAGCAGGAATGAAAAACTGTTTTTT	CASSLGSRNEKLFF
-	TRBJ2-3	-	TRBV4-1	TGCGCCAGCAGCCAAGATCAGGGAGATACGCAGTATTTT	CASSQDQGDTQYF
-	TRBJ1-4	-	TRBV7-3	TGTGCCAGCAGCTCGCAGGGTAGGGCTAATGAAAAACTGTTTTTT	CASSSQGRANEKLFF
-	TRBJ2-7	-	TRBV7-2	TGTGCCAGCAGCTCCCGCCGAGGGTACGGTCGCTCCTACGAGCAGTACTTC	CASSSRRGYGRSYEQYF
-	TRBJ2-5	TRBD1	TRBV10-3	TGTGCCATCAGTAAGAGGTCGGGAGACAGGGGAGAGGAGACCCAGTACTTC	CAISKRSGDRGEETQYF
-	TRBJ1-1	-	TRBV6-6	TGTGCCAGCAGTCCACTTGACTCCTCCTCGGGAGCTTTCTTT	CASSPLDSSSGAFF